The 9 T cell receptor beta chains in this list originate from one sample, sequenced in a study of PD-1 blockade in classical Hodgkin lymphoma (TCRdb year 2020). The library was built by means of the immunoSEQ multiplex PCR assay. The immuneACCESS repertoire file appears here via TCRdb, limited to in-frame rearrangements. These files lack a portion of the clones; in checked studies, under half of the deficit traces to unresolved V genes, and the cause of the others is not known. The sample contains under 100,000 clones, 80% to 95% of them found a single time. Jointly, the top ten make up approximately 2.5% of the sample. According to the study, the label for this sample's time point signals: cycle 2 day 1 (C2D1) of nivolumab. Relapse after autologous stem cell transplantation had occurred in all trial patients, and cohorts A, B and C were distinguished by prior brentuximab vedotin exposure. The starting material was peripheral blood mononuclear cells (PBMCs), obtained before the second cycle of nivolumab. These receptors were collected from a human donor with classical Hodgkin lymphoma.

The rearrangement uses TRBV11-2 and TRBJ1-3; D uncertain. The length of the CDR3 is 15 residues. The ends were cut back, 0 bases at V and 0 bases at J, with 6 bases in the middle. Germline CDR1 reads SGHAT; CDR2 reads FQNNGV. The CDR3 is CASSLDLPSGNTIYF. CDR3 DNA: TGTGCCAGCAGCTTAGATCTCCCCTCTGGAAACACCATATATTTT.

The V gene is TRBV5-1, the J gene TRBJ2-7; D is perhaps TRBD2 (7 bases). CDR3 size: 16 residues. Per germline, CDR1 SGHRS and CDR2 YFSETQ. V lost 3 bases to trimming and J lost 0 bases, with 16 bases between them. The CDR3 nucleotides are TGCGCCAGCAGCTCCGTACGGGGGGCTATCTCCTACGAGCAGTACTTC. Translated, it gives CASSSVRGAISYEQYF. Based on the CDR3 plus reference TRBV5-1 and TRBJ2-7, the full variable domain is KAGVTQTPRYLIKTRGQQVTLSCSPISGHRSVSWYQQTPGQGLQFLFEYFSETQRNKGNFPGRFSGRQFSNSRSEMNVSTLELGDSALYLCASSSVRGAISYEQYFGPGTRLTVT.

The chain recombines TRBV13 with TRBJ2-5; D is perhaps TRBD1 or TRBD2 (5 bases each). The germline CDR1 and CDR2 sequences are PRHDT and FYEKMQ (reference sequence). This CDR3 spans 14 amino acids. Trimming removed 0 bases from V and 4 bases from J, with 9 bases in between. CDR3 nucleotides: TGTGCCAGCAGCTTAGGGGGGGTAGTAGAGACCCAGTACTTC. Encoded protein: CASSLGGVVETQYF.

The rearrangement joins TRBV27 to TRBJ1-2; D may be TRBD1 (6 bases). There are 13 residues in the CDR3. Deletions cut 6 bases from V and 7 bases from J, with 15 bases between. Germline V CDR1 and CDR2: MNHEY, SMNVEV (reference sequence). The CDR3 reads CASRRRGERGYTF. The CDR3 DNA follows: TGTGCCAGCAGACGTAGGGGGGAGCGTGGCTACACCTTC.

The V call is TRBV9, the J call TRBJ1-3; D is unresolved. The CDR3 sequence is 16 residues long. Germline lookup yields CDR1 SGDLS and CDR2 YYNGEE. V was cut by 0 bases and J by 4 bases, with 14 bases left in between. CDR3 loop: CASSVEGSQAGNTIYF. In DNA form, the CDR3 reads TGTGCCAGCAGCGTAGAAGGGAGTCAAGCCGGAAACACCATATATTTT.

The chain combines TRBV7-9 with TRBJ2-1; 16 nucleotides align to TRBD2. The CDR3 consists of 16 residues. V was pared by 5 bases and J by 13 bases, with 11 bases of the junction left unmatched. Germline CDR1 and CDR2: SEHNR and FQNEAQ (reference sequence). CDR3 nucleotides: TGTGCCAGCAGCCCGACGGGACTAGCGGGAGGGCCGACACAGTTCTTC. Protein sequence: CASSPTGLAGGPTQFF.

The genes are TRBV25-1 and TRBJ1-5; D unresolved. The CDR3 is made up of 14 amino acids. Trimming cost V 3 bases and J 1 base, with 7 bases left between them. The germline V gene encodes CDR1 MGHDK and CDR2 SYGVNS. The DNA for the CDR3 is TGTGCCAGCAGTGAGTTTGGGAGCAATCAGCCCCAGCATTTT. Translated: CASSEFGSNQPQHF. Looking up the rest from reference TRBV25-1 and TRBJ1-5 gives the full variable domain: EADIYQTPRYLVIGTGKKITLECSQTMGHDKMYWYQQDPGMELHLIHYSYGVNSTEKGDLSSESTVSRIRTEHFPLTLESARPSHTSQYLCASSEFGSNQPQHFGDGTRLSIL.

The chain has TRBV6-5 and TRBJ1-4, with a possible D match to TRBD1 (6 bases). Trimming stripped 7 bases from V and 11 bases from J, with 14 bases between. CDR3 length: 12 residues. Germline CDR1 MNHEY, CDR2 SVGAGI. CDR3 amino acids: CASMNGGQKLFF. The CDR3 region has the DNA TGTGCCAGCATGAACGGGGGCCAGAAACTGTTTTTT.

The CDR3 spells CASSQDQAPWVRSYNEQFF. The CDR3 region has the DNA TGTGCCAGCAGCCAAGATCAGGCCCCCTGGGTGCGCTCCTACAATGAGCAGTTCTTC. This rearrangement joins TRBV14 to TRBJ2-1; D not certain. Germline-derived CDR1 and CDR2 are SGHDN and FVKESK. The CDR3 has 19 amino acids. Trimming removed 0 bases from V and 0 bases from J, with 18 bases in between.